The clone carrying this T cell receptor (beta chain) was counted many times. Its antigen remains unknown. This entry comes from a study of T cells in Graves' hyperthyroidism and ophthalmopathy. Study-wide context: Peripheral blood specimens were obtained at initial diagnosis, prior to any treatment. Broader study findings: Most thyroid clonotypes that were expanded above 0.001 also turned up in blood.

V was pared by 1 base and J by 7 bases, with 9 bases of the junction left unmatched. Germline values: CDR1 SEHNR, CDR2 FQNEAQ (reference sequence). The CDR3 length is 16 residues. The TCR beta CDR3 regions underwent amplification using RNA transcripts as the source. First-round RT-PCR with HTBI primers amplified the TCR CDR3 region. TCRdb redid the calling of the multiplex PCR reads with MiXCR, one entry per CDR3 protein. The sample holds hundreds of thousands of distinct CDR3 sequences, more than 15% seen once. Sequencing was performed on blood. This receptor was taken from a woman younger than 35 with Graves' ophthalmopathy. The rearrangement links TRBV7-9 to TRBJ2-1; 8 nucleotides line up with TRBD2. The CDR3 DNA is TGTGCCAGCAGCTTAGATTACGGGGGGGGACCGAATGAGCAGTTCTTC. It yields the protein CASSLDYGGGPNEQFF.